This entry lists 18 T cell receptor beta chains sequenced from one sample in a study of T cell responses to AZD1222 COVID-19 vaccine. Clones were read by immunoSEQ multiplex PCR, and TCRdb kept only the in-frame ones, dropping some. The sample has approximately 100,000 clones, around 90% seen once; the top ten hold roughly 8%. The input for sequencing was peripheral blood, taken 28 days after the second AZD1222 dose. The receptors derive from an adult who received the AZD1222 COVID-19 vaccine.

The chain carries TRBV13 and TRBJ1-2; no firm D call. CDR1 is PRHDT, CDR2 FYEKMQ, per germline (reference sequence). CDR3 length: 14 residues. V lost 1 base and J 0 bases, leaving 6 bases between the germline ends. The DNA of the CDR3 is TGTGCCAGCAGCTTAGCACGGGCTAACTATGGCTACACCTTC. As protein: CASSLARANYGYTF.

J is TRBJ2-3 and V is TRBV5-6, with D tentatively TRBD1 (5 bases). The CDR3 is made up of 13 amino acids. V was trimmed by 6 bases and J by 9 bases, leaving 17 bases between them. Germline V lookup: CDR1 SGHDT, CDR2 YYEEEE. CDR3 loop: CASKFLQVYTQYF. The CDR3 bases are TGTGCCAGCAAGTTCTTACAGGTTTACACGCAGTATTTT.

The chain is built from TRBV12-3 or TRBV12-4 and TRBJ1-1; D is unresolved. This CDR3 is built from 12 residues. Trimming removed 0 bases from V and 1 base from J, with 0 bases in between. The CDR3 sequence: CASSLANTEAFF. CDR3 coding DNA: TGTGCCAGCAGTTTAGCGAACACTGAAGCTTTCTTT.

The rearrangement joins TRBV19 to TRBJ2-5; the match to TRBD2 covers 10 bases. Germline V gene sequence: CDR1 LNHDA, CDR2 SQIVND (reference sequence). The CDR3 has 16 residues. Trimming removed 3 bases from V and 3 bases from J; junction bases left unmatched: 7. The CDR3 sequence is CASSIRSGGAKETQYF. The DNA of the CDR3 is TGTGCCAGTAGTATTCGCAGCGGGGGGGCAAAAGAGACCCAGTACTTC.

This clone has just one count. This rearrangement joins TRBV7-2 to TRBJ1-3, with D hard to call. CDR3 length equals 16 residues. With 2 bases removed from V and 1 base from J, the gap between germline ends came to 12 bases. Germline V lookup: CDR1 SGHTA, CDR2 FQGNSA. The CDR3 sequence is CASSLMALGSGNTIYF. CDR3 nucleotide sequence: TGTGCCAGCAGCTTAATGGCTCTGGGGTCTGGAAACACCATATATTTT. Full variable domain (outside the CDR3, taken from reference TRBV7-2 and TRBJ1-3): GAGVSQSPSNKVTEKGKDVELRCDPISGHTALYWYRQSLGQGLEFLIYFQGNSAPDKSGLPSDRFSAERTGGSVSTLTIQRTQQEDSAVYLCASSLMALGSGNTIYFGEGSWLTVV.

The chain combines TRBV3-1 (or the pseudogene TRBV3-2) with TRBJ2-1; D gene ambiguous. The CDR3 is made up of 15 amino acids. Looked up from germline, CDR1 is LGHDT and CDR2 is YNNKEL (reference sequence). Trimming pared 4 bases from V and 1 base from J, leaving 11 bases between. CDR3 region: CASSPIPSSYNEQFF. In DNA, the CDR3 is TGTGCCAGCAGCCCCATCCCTAGTTCCTACAATGAGCAGTTCTTC.

The chain links TRBV11-3 to TRBJ2-7; D is unclear. The V end was cut by 3 bases, the J end by 0 bases, with 6 bases between. Germline V gene data show CDR1 as SGHNT and CDR2 as YENEEA. CDR3 length equals 13 residues. The CDR3 here is CASSLDHSYEQYF. The CDR3 bases are TGTGCCAGCAGCTTGGACCACTCCTACGAGCAGTACTTC.

Points on this clone: The sample has other DNA sequences that encode this CDR3 too. The chain couples TRBV3-1 (or the pseudogene TRBV3-2) to TRBJ2-3; D gene uncertain. The CDR3 is made up of 11 amino acids. Germline-derived CDR1 and CDR2 are LGHDT and YNNKEL (reference sequence). Trimming took off 4 bases at V and 4 bases at J, with 3 bases between the two ends. The CDR3 nucleotides read TGTGCCAGCAGCCGAGCAGATACGCAGTATTTT. Its translation is CASSRADTQYF.

On this clone: This clone may be a read error of a much larger clone one base away. V is TRBV9 and J is TRBJ2-5, with 11 bases that match TRBD2. This CDR3 is 17 amino acids long. Germline V CDR1 and CDR2: SGDLS, YYNGEE. The CDR3: CARSVEGSGGAGETQYF. The CDR3 DNA is TGTGCCCGCAGCGTAGAGGGTAGCGGGGGGGCAGGTGAGACCCAGTACTTC.

The rearrangement uses TRBV4-1 and TRBJ1-4; D may be TRBD1 (5 bases). V dropped 1 base and J dropped 8 bases, with 14 bases sitting between them. CDR1 MGHRA and CDR2 YSYEKL come from the germline V gene. There are 15 residues in the CDR3. DNA for the CDR3: TGCGCCAGCAGCCAAGGGGACCCTCCGGGAGAAAAACTGTTTTTT. Translation gives CASSQGDPPGEKLFF.

V and J are TRBV5-1 and TRBJ1-1; no clear D gene. Germline V gene data show CDR1 as SGHRS and CDR2 as YFSETQ. The V and J ends lost 0 bases and 4 bases respectively, with 7 bases between them. The CDR3 spans 13 residues. In DNA form, the CDR3 reads TGCGCCAGCAGCTTGGTCGTTTCCACTGAAGCTTTCTTT. Residues: CASSLVVSTEAFF.

The chain has TRBV29-1 and TRBJ1-4; 7 bases align to TRBD1. CDR3 length: 14 amino acids. V gave up 8 bases and J gave up 4 bases; unmatched junction bases: 10. CDR1 and CDR2 from the germline V gene are SQVTM and ANQGSEA. The CDR3 loop reads CSIQRDSLNEKLFF. As DNA, the CDR3 is TGCAGCATCCAACGGGACAGTCTTAATGAAAAACTGTTTTTT.

This chain joins TRBV5-1 and TRBJ2-3, with 11 positions matching TRBD2. CDR3 size: 14 residues. The ends lost 4 bases at V and 5 bases at J; junction bases unmatched: 3. Germline lookup yields CDR1 SGHRS and CDR2 YFSETQ. CDR3 nucleotides: TGCGCCAGCAGCCACGGGACTAGCGGAGATACGCAGTATTTT. Translating it yields CASSHGTSGDTQYF.

The CDR3 region is CASSLNQETQYF. Written as DNA, the CDR3 is TGCGCCAGCAGCTTGAACCAAGAGACCCAGTACTTC. This rearrangement joins TRBV5-1 to TRBJ2-5; no clear D. V was trimmed by 1 base and J by 0 bases, leaving 1 base between them. CDR1 and CDR2 (germline): SGHRS, YFSETQ. The CDR3 extends over 12 amino acids.

The rearrangement joins TRBV5-3 to TRBJ2-7, with D unclear. TRBV5-3 is placed among ORFs of uncertain function. V was clipped by 7 bases and J by 2 bases, with 13 bases between them. The CDR3 length is 13 residues. CDR3 in DNA: TGTGCCAGAGCGGACGTTCTTACCTACGAGCAGTACTTC. It translates to CARADVLTYEQYF.

This chain joins TRBV19 and TRBJ1-6; the match to TRBD1 covers 7 bases. Per the germline V gene, CDR1 is LNHDA and CDR2 is SQIVND (reference sequence). The ends lost 5 bases at V and 9 bases at J; junction bases unmatched: 10. This CDR3 comprises 15 residues. The CDR3 spells CASSVTTGRGSPLHF. In DNA form, the CDR3 reads TGTGCCAGTAGTGTTACGACAGGGAGGGGTTCACCCCTCCACTTT. Based on the CDR3 plus reference TRBV19 and TRBJ1-6, the full variable domain is DGGITQSPKYLFRKEGQNVTLSCEQNLNHDAMYWYRQDPGQGLRLIYYSQIVNDFQKGDIAEGYSVSREKKESFPLTVTSAQKNPTAFYLCASSVTTGRGSPLHFGNGTRLTVT.

The rearrangement joins TRBV9 to TRBJ2-5; possible D gene TRBD2, 6 bases. The germline CDR1 and CDR2 sequences are SGDLS and YYNGEE. Trimming removed 0 bases at V and 5 bases at J, with 14 bases between. The CDR3 totals 15 residues. CDR3 bases: TGTGCCAGCAGCGTAGTTGGCGCGGGGTCGGAGACCCAGTACTTC. Encoded protein: CASSVVGAGSETQYF.

This clone has just one count. The genes are TRBV6-6 and TRBJ1-2, with 9 bases fitting TRBD1. There are 12 residues in the CDR3. The V gene's germline CDR1 is MNHNY and CDR2 SVGAGI (reference sequence). CDR3 in DNA: TGTGGCGCACAGGGGGCGGTCGGTGGCTACACCTTC. Its protein product is CGAQGAVGGYTF.